A selection of T cell receptor beta chains follows, all from one sample in a study of cytomegalovirus exposure and HLA in healthy donors. TCRdb's copy holds only in-frame clones and misses some; the assay was immunoSEQ multiplex PCR. The table has more than 150,000 clones, 70% to 90% seen once. Sequencing was carried out using PBMCs. The receptors stem from a woman in her twenties or thirties in good health and CMV-seronegative. The CDR3 runs from the conserved cysteine through the conserved F or W. D genes are given only for firm matches. Not all rows give a size; the values are once, few, many and, for expanded clones, a class.

TRBJ2-1 TRBV25-1 . . TGTGCCAGCAGTGAACGTAGTACGGGGAATGAGCAGTTCTTC CASSERSTGNEQFF
TRBJ1-2 TRBV19 . . TGTGCCAGTAGCGGGGGTCATGGCTACACCTTC CASSGGHGYTF
TRBJ2-7 TRBV5-1 . . TGCGCCAGCAGTTCCGTCGGACAGTTCCTGTACGAGCAGTACTTC CASSSVGQFLYEQYF
TRBJ2-1 TRBV30 . TRBD2 TGTGCCTGGAGTGTACGTGGGACTAGCGGATACTACAATGAGCAGTTCTTC CAWSVRGTSGYYNEQFF
TRBJ2-3 TRBV4-1 . TRBD1 TGCGCCAGCAGCCTCGGAAGTGGACAGGGAACAGATACGCAGTATTTT CASSLGSGQGTDTQYF
TRBJ1-1 TRBV5-6 . . TGTGCCAGCAGCCGAGAGGTGATGAACACTGAAGCTTTCTTT CASSREVMNTEAFF
TRBJ2-7 TRBV14 . . TGTGCCAGCAGCCAAGGGCCTACAGGGTACTACTACGAGCAGTACTTC CASSQGPTGYYYEQYF
TRBJ2-3 TRBV7-3 . . TGTGCCAGCAGCTTATTGGGGGGGCGCGGGAGCGGGACAGATACGCAGTATTTT CASSLLGGRGSGTDTQYF
TRBJ1-6 TRBV29-1 once . TGCAGCGTTGACTCCAGTATTACCTCTTCACCCCTCCACTTT CSVDSSITSSPLHF
TRBJ2-6 TRBV19 . . TGTGCCAGTAACAATCCGGGCTCTGGGGCCAACGTCCTGACTTTC CASNNPGSGANVLTF
TRBJ1-3 TRBV9 once . TGTGCCAGCAGCGTAGCCCTGGACAGCGGAGGTGGAAACACCATATATTTT CASSVALDSGGGNTIYF
TRBJ1-2 TRBV6-5 once TRBD1 TGTGCCAGCAGCCTGACAGGGTATGGCTACACCTTC CASSLTGYGYTF
TRBJ2-2 TRBV2 . . TGTGCCAGCAGTCGTACGGGTTACACCGGGGAGCTGTTTTTT CASSRTGYTGELFF
TRBJ2-3 TRBV10-3 . TRBD2 TGTGCCATCAGTGAGTCGACGGGAGGACACACAGATACGCAGTATTTT CAISESTGGHTDTQYF
TRBJ1-1 TRBV4-2 few . TGTGCCAGCAGCCAAGAAAAGGGACTGGACACTGAAGCTTTCTTT CASSQEKGLDTEAFF
TRBJ2-1 TRBV4-1 . . TGCGCCAGCAGCCGGCTAGGGGACTACAATGAGCAGTTCTTC CASSRLGDYNEQFF
TRBJ1-1 TRBV19 . . TGTGCCAGTAGTATAGATCTCGGTTTCGGGGGTGCAAACACTGAAGCTTTCTTT CASSIDLGFGGANTEAFF